What follows is one TCR beta chain and its context. The antigen is not known. Generation of TCR beta libraries used UMI-labeled 5' RACE. One entry per CDR3 protein, without DNA, is what TCRdb gives after re-calling the 5' RACE reads. The sample table includes about 6,500 distinct CDR3 sequences. This CDR3 is 15 amino acids long. CDR1 and CDR2 from the germline V gene are SNHLY and FYNNEI. The sample originates from a study of human CD8 memory T cell subsets. Study-wide points: Sequencing was confined to T cell receptor beta chains in the study. Only minimal overlap was seen between the stem-like memory and the precursor exhausted T cell repertoires. While effector memory cells differed, stem-like memory and precursor exhausted T cells had similarly high diversity.

TPEX cells were CCR7+ PD-1+ TIGIT+ early memory CD8+ T cells with exhausted-like traits. J is TRBJ2-1 and V is TRBV2; as DNA is missing, the TRBD1 call by TCRdb cannot be tested. This TCR was recovered from a human donor in good health. The sequenced sample consisted of CD8+ T cells from PBMCs. CDR3 residues: CASSEGAGSYNEQFF. Combining the CDR3 with reference TRBV2 and TRBJ2-1 gives the whole variable domain EPEVTQTPSHQVTQMGQEVILRCVPISNHLYFYWYRQILGQKVEFLVSFYNNEISEKSEIFDDQFSVERPDGSNFTLKIRSTKLEDSAMYFCASSEGAGSYNEQFFGPGTRLTVL.